Sequencing of this T cell receptor beta chain was carried out in a study of cytomegalovirus exposure and HLA in healthy donors. PCR employed 60 Vbeta and 13 Jbeta primers. Assay used: immunoSEQ multiplex PCR; TCRdb lists only in-frame clones, some missing. The sample lists around 98,000 clones; around 68% were seen once. The V gene's germline CDR1 is SQVTM and CDR2 ANQGSEA. After removal of 2 bases from V and 3 bases from J, the junction contained 10 bases not matched to a gene. CDR3 length: 16 residues. The rearrangement joins TRBV29-1 to TRBJ2-7, with 10 positions matching TRBD1. The sequence was collected from a man over 45 in good health and CMV-seronegative. Sequencing used PBMCs. CDR3 bases: TGCAGCGTTGAATTCCTGGGACAGGGGAAGGACTACGAGCAGTACTTC. This translates into CSVEFLGQGKDYEQYF.